The 14 T cell receptor beta chains presented below share a single source sample, sequenced in a study of T cell responses to AZD1222 COVID-19 vaccine. Here immunoSEQ multiplex PCR was the method, and the copy in TCRdb shows in-frame clones only, minus some. Of about 76,000 clones in the sample, roughly 90% are singletons; the top ten hold 4.7%. The input for sequencing was peripheral blood, taken on day 0 of MenACWY control vaccination. Every receptor here comes from an adult in good health.

The chain couples TRBV5-1 to TRBJ2-7; the D is unclear. Trimming stripped 2 bases from V and 1 base from J, with 10 bases between. Germline CDR1 reads SGHRS; CDR2 reads YFSETQ. This CDR3 has 14 residues. In nucleotides, the CDR3 is TGCGCCAGCAGCTTACCAGCTGGATCCTACGAGCAGTACTTC. This codes for CASSLPAGSYEQYF.

The chain joins TRBV29-1 to TRBJ2-7; 9 nucleotides match TRBD1. The CDR3 is 14 amino acids. Germline assignment: CDR1 SQVTM and CDR2 ANQGSEA. V gave up 7 bases and J gave up 2 bases; unmatched junction bases: 9. CDR3: CSAERTGATYEQYF. CDR3 coding DNA: TGCAGCGCCGAGCGGACAGGGGCTACCTACGAGCAGTACTTC.

J is TRBJ2-1 and V is TRBV5-1, with D tentatively TRBD2 (5 bases). Germline V gene data show CDR1 as SGHRS and CDR2 as YFSETQ. This CDR3 contains 13 residues. V was cut by 3 bases and J by 3 bases, with 7 bases left in between. DNA of the CDR3: TGCGCCAGCAGCTCCGGGGTCTACAATGAGCAGTTCTTC. It yields the protein CASSSGVYNEQFF.

This clone appeared a single time. This chain uses TRBV9 with TRBJ2-3; tentative D call: TRBD2 (6 bases). Per the germline V gene, CDR1 is SGDLS and CDR2 is YYNGEE. CDR3 size: 17 residues. The germline V and J ends were trimmed by 0 bases and 2 bases, with 16 bases remaining between them. CDR3 nucleotides: TGTGCCAGCAGCGTAGCTGAAGGGACTGGATTCACAGATACGCAGTATTTT. As protein: CASSVAEGTGFTDTQYF.

This clone was recorded once. The V gene is TRBV28, the J gene TRBJ2-7; D possibly corresponds to TRBD1 (6 bases). Between the trimmed V and J ends, which lost 4 bases and 0 bases, there was a span of 19 bases. The CDR3 extends over 17 amino acids. CDR1 is MDHEN, CDR2 SYDVKM, per germline. CDR3 DNA: TGTGCCAGCAGTTCACCGGGTAGGACAGCCCGCTCCTACGAGCAGTACTTC. Its translation is CASSSPGRTARSYEQYF.

The chain carries TRBV18 and TRBJ1-1; the D is unclear. V was pared by 0 bases and J by 0 bases, with 8 bases between. Germline-derived CDR1 and CDR2 are KGHSH and LQKENI. The CDR3 sequence is 15 residues long. CDR3 bases: TGTGCCAGCTCACCACCGGGTCGGATGAACACTGAAGCTTTCTTT. It is translated as CASSPPGRMNTEAFF.

J is TRBJ1-6 and V is TRBV6-5; D is undetermined. The CDR3 spans 15 residues. Germline CDR1 reads MNHEY; CDR2 reads SVGAGI. Deletions cut 0 bases from V and 8 bases from J, with 11 bases between. CDR3 DNA sequence: TGTGCCAGCAGTTACTCGAGCAGAGCGCATTCACCCCTCCACTTT. It yields the protein CASSYSSRAHSPLHF.

This clone has just a few counts. V usage is TRBV10-3 and J usage is TRBJ1-1; D not resolved. The CDR3 covers 12 residues. Trimming shortened V by 6 bases and J by 7 bases, and 12 bases separated the two germline ends. Germline V gene sequence: CDR1 ENHRY, CDR2 SYGVKD. CDR3 amino acids: CAISPGGVEAFF. The DNA of the CDR3 is TGTGCCATCAGCCCCGGTGGGGTTGAAGCTTTCTTT.

DNA of the CDR3: TGTGCCAGCAGCCCGGGACTAGCGGGACACGGGGAGCTGTTTTTT. Amino acid sequence: CASSPGLAGHGELFF. The chain uses TRBV3-1 (or the pseudogene TRBV3-2) and TRBJ2-2; TRBD2 aligns across 13 bases. Germline assignment: CDR1 LGHDT and CDR2 YNNKEL (reference sequence). Trimming removed 4 bases from V and 7 bases from J; junction bases left unmatched: 3. The CDR3 length is 15 residues.

The chain joins TRBV20-1 to TRBJ1-1; 9 nucleotides align to TRBD1. Germline V gives CDR1 DFQATT, CDR2 SNEGSKA (reference sequence). Trimming cost V 3 bases and J 8 bases; bases outside gene matches: 13. The CDR3 spans 15 residues. CDR3 sequence reads: CSASALRTGVSEAFF. The DNA for the CDR3 is TGCAGTGCTAGTGCCCTGAGGACAGGGGTCTCGGAAGCTTTCTTT.

This chain links TRBV27 with TRBJ1-2; unclear D gene. Germline assignment: CDR1 MNHEY and CDR2 SMNVEV (reference sequence). The ends were cut back, 7 bases at V and 3 bases at J, with 12 bases in the middle. The CDR3 has 13 amino acids. The CDR3 nucleotides are TGTGCCAGCAAGGGAGGGATCCACTATGGCTACACCTTC. This encodes CASKGGIHYGYTF.

The chain employs TRBV7-3 and TRBJ2-1, with D perhaps TRBD2 (5 bases). The V and J ends lost 9 bases and 4 bases respectively, with 19 bases between them. The CDR3 extends over 15 amino acids. Germline V gene sequence: CDR1 SGHTA, CDR2 FQGTGA. As DNA, the CDR3 is TGTGCCAGTTCCCCACCGGGAAACGTTTACAATGAGCAGTTCTTC. Its translation: CASSPPGNVYNEQFF.

Only one count was recorded for this clone. This chain joins TRBV7-2 and TRBJ2-7; perhaps TRBD2 as D (5 bases). This CDR3 is built from 14 residues. V lost 5 bases and J 3 bases, leaving 14 bases between the germline ends. Germline V gives CDR1 SGHTA, CDR2 FQGNSA. In DNA form, the CDR3 reads TGTGCCAGCAGCCCCAGCGGAAACCACTACGAGCAGTACTTC. This gives the protein CASSPSGNHYEQYF. The whole variable domain, filled in from reference TRBV7-2 and TRBJ2-7, reads GAGVSQSPSNKVTEKGKDVELRCDPISGHTALYWYRQSLGQGLEFLIYFQGNSAPDKSGLPSDRFSAERTGGSVSTLTIQRTQQEDSAVYLCASSPSGNHYEQYFGPGTRLTVT.

The chain uses TRBV10-3 and TRBJ1-1, with 7 bases aligning to TRBD1. The CDR3 sequence is 13 residues long. The V segment lost 9 bases and the J segment 3 bases; nucleotides outside the gene matches: 7. CDR1 is ENHRY and CDR2 is SYGVKD in the germline V gene. DNA of the CDR3: TGTGCCATGACAGGGAATTTTGACACTGAAGCTTTCTTT. Its protein is CAMTGNFDTEAFF.